The T cell receptor beta chain under discussion was sequenced for a study of blood T cell repertoires in COVID-19. Study background: Recovered Cohort 3 donors showed two negative PCRs, clearance, or symptom resolution.

This clone was seen once. TCRdb keeps only in-frame clones here, not all; method: immunoSEQ multiplex PCR. Of hundreds of thousands of clones listed, more than 75% are singletons. The germline V and J ends were trimmed by 4 bases and 6 bases, with 10 bases remaining between them. Germline V CDR1 and CDR2: LNHDA, SQIVND (reference sequence). The CDR3 sequence is 13 residues long. The receptor was derived from a woman in her sixties or seventies in a cohort exposed to, infected with or recovered from COVID-19 (not recorded which). The sequencing sample was made of PBMCs or T cells enriched from blood (not recorded which). V gene TRBV19 combines with J gene TRBJ2-1; D is ambiguous. CDR3 sequence (DNA): TGTGCCAGTAGTACGACTTATTTCAATGAGCAGTTCTTC. It yields the protein CASSTTYFNEQFF.